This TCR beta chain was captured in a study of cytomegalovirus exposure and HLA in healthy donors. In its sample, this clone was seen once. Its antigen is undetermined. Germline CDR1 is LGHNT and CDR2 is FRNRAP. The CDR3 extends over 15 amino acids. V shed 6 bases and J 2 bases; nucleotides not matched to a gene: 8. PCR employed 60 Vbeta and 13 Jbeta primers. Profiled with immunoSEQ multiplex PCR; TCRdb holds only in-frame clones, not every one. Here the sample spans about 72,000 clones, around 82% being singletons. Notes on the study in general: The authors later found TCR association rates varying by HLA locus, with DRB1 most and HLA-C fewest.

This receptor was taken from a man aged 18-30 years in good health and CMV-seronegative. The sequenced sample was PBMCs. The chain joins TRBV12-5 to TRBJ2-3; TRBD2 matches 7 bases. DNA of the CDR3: TGTGCTAGTGGCCTTTCCGGGGACTACACAGATACGCAGTATTTT. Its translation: CASGLSGDYTDTQYF.